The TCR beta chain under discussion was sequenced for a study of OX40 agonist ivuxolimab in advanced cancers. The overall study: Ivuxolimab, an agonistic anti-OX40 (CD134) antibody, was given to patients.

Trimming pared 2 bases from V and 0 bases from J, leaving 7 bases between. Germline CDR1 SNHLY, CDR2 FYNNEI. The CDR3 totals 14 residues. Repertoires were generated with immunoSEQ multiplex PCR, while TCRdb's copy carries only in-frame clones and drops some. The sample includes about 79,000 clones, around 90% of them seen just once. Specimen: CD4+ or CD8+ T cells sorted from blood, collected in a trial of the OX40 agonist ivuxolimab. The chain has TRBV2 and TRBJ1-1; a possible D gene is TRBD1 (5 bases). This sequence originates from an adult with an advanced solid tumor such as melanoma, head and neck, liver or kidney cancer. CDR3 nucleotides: TGTGCCAGCAGTGAATTGACAGTGAACACTGAAGCTTTCTTT. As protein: CASSELTVNTEAFF. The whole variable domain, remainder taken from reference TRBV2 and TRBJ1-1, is EPEVTQTPSHQVTQMGQEVILRCVPISNHLYFYWYRQILGQKVEFLVSFYNNEISEKSEIFDDQFSVERPDGSNFTLKIRSTKLEDSAMYFCASSELTVNTEAFFGQGTRLTVV.